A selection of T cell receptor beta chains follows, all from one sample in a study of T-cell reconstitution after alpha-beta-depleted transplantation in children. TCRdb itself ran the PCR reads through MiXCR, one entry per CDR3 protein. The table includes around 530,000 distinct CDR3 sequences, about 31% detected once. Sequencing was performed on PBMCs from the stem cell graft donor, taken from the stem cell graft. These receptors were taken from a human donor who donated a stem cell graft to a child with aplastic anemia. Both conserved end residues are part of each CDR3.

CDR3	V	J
CASSLRWTAQETQYF	TRBV12-3/TRBV12-4	TRBJ2-5
CASNSGLAGYNEQFF	TRBV27	TRBJ2-1
CSARGGIAGGGTDTQYF	TRBV20-1	TRBJ2-3
CASSYIPPGLGKETQYF	TRBV6-5	TRBJ2-5
CASRASHTGELFF	TRBV10-2	TRBJ2-2
CASSESATLNTEAFF	TRBV6-1	TRBJ1-1
CSAIPSAGVGGEQFF	TRBV20-1	TRBJ2-1
CASSQEGLFGAGPSAYNEQFF	TRBV4-2	TRBJ2-1
CSARRTAGADTQYF	TRBV20-1	TRBJ2-3
CASSHGTPNSPLHF	TRBV5-1	TRBJ1-6
CASSPTVAATYNEQFF	TRBV4-2	TRBJ2-1
CASSLELGTNYGYTF	TRBV5-1	TRBJ1-2
CASSFRTGKFGGYTF	TRBV6-5	TRBJ1-2
CASSLVAGGSADTQYF	TRBV5-6	TRBJ2-3
CASALAGEVFNEQFF	TRBV5-1	TRBJ2-1
CASSQERTGVGPDTQYF	TRBV14	TRBJ2-3
CATSDYGTSGRVSYNEQFF	TRBV24-1	TRBJ2-1
CASSLELAGTSSYNEQFF	TRBV5-1	TRBJ2-1
CSAVLQAINTQYF	TRBV20-1	TRBJ2-3
CASSGRPPGQGRRETQYF	TRBV12-3/TRBV12-4	TRBJ2-5
CATSRGGANIQYF	TRBV24-1	TRBJ2-4
CSARDPGVSYEQYF	TRBV20-1	TRBJ2-7
CASSTEGGSYNEQFF	TRBV11-2	TRBJ2-1
CASSVRDGGELFF	TRBV9	TRBJ2-2
CASSSSGWQFF	TRBV5-1	TRBJ2-1
CSARTTGYRYGETQYF	TRBV20-1	TRBJ2-5
CASILGGSNEQFF	TRBV6-6	TRBJ2-1
CSARDRSGTTQYF	TRBV20-1	TRBJ2-5
CSAPTTGGAQNRDEQFF	TRBV20-1	TRBJ2-1
CAWSPRQGRMNTEAFF	TRBV30	TRBJ1-1
CSVADAEAFF	TRBV29-1	TRBJ1-1
CASTFGALGVNTEAFF	TRBV5-5	TRBJ1-1
CASSLDGLTGELFF	TRBV7-2	TRBJ2-2
CASSPAISYEQYF	TRBV18	TRBJ2-7
CASSPPDAWSYEQYF	TRBV18	TRBJ2-7
CASSQELYSGGDTQYF	TRBV4-3	TRBJ2-3
CASVVGRVGGELFF	TRBV5-5	TRBJ2-2
CSVDAGADTQYF	TRBV29-1	TRBJ2-3
CASSPRRGDEQYF	TRBV6-6	TRBJ2-7
CASSPTPAGELFF	TRBV5-6	TRBJ2-2
CASSQVRGKNIQYF	TRBV6-1	TRBJ2-4
CSLRQGGTEAFF	TRBV29-1	TRBJ1-1